A single TCR beta chain is shown here with its context. The target antigen is unknown. The data stem from a study of shared clonotypes between healthy human individuals. The study's findings and limits: Only a few donors were included, so the genetic and exposure-history diversity represented was limited.

How the authors handled the data: ImmunoSEQ gave junction-only sequences without quality scores, so filtering differed. The data were produced by immunoSEQ multiplex PCR, yet TCRdb's version contains in-frame clones alone and is incomplete. That table supplies the V and J calls and clone size; D and trimming were determined from the DNA. Of under 2,000,000 clones in the sample, about 94% were seen once. Germline V gene sequence: CDR1 MDHEN, CDR2 SYDVKM. This CDR3 has 12 residues. Between the trimmed V and J ends, which lost 9 bases and 5 bases, there was a span of 14 bases. CD45RO-negative cells were positively selected for CCR7, leaving out terminally differentiated effector memory CD45RA+ cells.

Source material: naive CD8+ T cells sorted from blood. The genes are TRBV28 and TRBJ2-7, with D possibly matching TRBD1 (6 bases). This TCR was recovered from a man aged 18 to 29 in good health. The CDR3 region is CASNRDIDEQYF. In DNA form, the CDR3 reads TGTGCCAGTAACCGGGACATCGACGAGCAGTACTTC.